This TCR beta chain was identified in a study of blood T cells in healthy people across ages. This clonotype was seen a handful of times. Total RNA was extracted at no less than 6 micrograms per sample. The CDR3 totals 14 residues. Germline trimming cut 6 bases from V and 5 bases from J; bases unmatched to any gene: 8. CDR1 is SEHNR and CDR2 is FQNEAQ in the germline V gene (reference sequence). With a J-beta primer mix and a sample-barcoded 5' primer, a second PCR ran roughly 6 to 11 cycles. Any given sample supplied a minimum of 3 million CDR3-containing paired-end reads. TCRdb itself ran the 5' RACE reads through MiXCR, one entry per CDR3 protein. The sample shows a few hundred thousand distinct CDR3 sequences, 25% to 30% of them seen only once.

This sequence originates from an older woman in good health. The rearrangement joins TRBV7-9 to TRBJ2-5; the match to TRBD2 covers 8 bases. Sequenced: blood. The CDR3: CASSSRGGLETQYF. Written as DNA, the CDR3 is TGTGCCAGCAGTTCCCGGGGGGGCCTGGAGACCCAGTACTTC.